These 4 T cell receptor beta chains came from one sample sequenced in a study of OX40 agonist ivuxolimab in advanced cancers. The data were produced by immunoSEQ multiplex PCR, yet TCRdb's version contains in-frame clones alone and is incomplete. The sample lists tens of thousands of clones; around 90% were seen once. The sample was CD4+ or CD8+ T cells sorted from blood, taken in a trial of the OX40 agonist ivuxolimab. Receptors were obtained from an adult with an advanced solid tumor such as melanoma, head and neck, liver or kidney cancer.

The CDR3: CASSLAQGAHEQYF. As DNA, the CDR3 is TGTGCCAGCAGCTTGGCACAGGGGGCCCACGAGCAGTACTTC. This chain connects TRBV11-2 to TRBJ2-7; 9 bases agree with TRBD1. Trimming removed 3 bases from V and 5 bases from J; junction bases left unmatched: 5. Germline V lookup: CDR1 SGHAT, CDR2 FQNNGV. The CDR3 length is 14 residues.

The chain couples TRBV7-3 to TRBJ2-2; D is unclear. The CDR3 is 16 amino acids. V gave up 3 bases and J gave up 1 base, with 12 bases separating them. Germline V gene data show CDR1 as SGHTA and CDR2 as FQGTGA. The CDR3 loop is CASSFSETMNTGELFF. The DNA for the CDR3 is TGTGCCAGCAGCTTTTCAGAAACTATGAACACCGGGGAGCTGTTTTTT.

This sequence joins TRBV27 and TRBJ1-1, with D unresolved. Looked up from germline, CDR1 is MNHEY and CDR2 is SMNVEV (reference sequence). V lost 9 bases and J 4 bases, leaving 15 bases between the germline ends. The CDR3 spans 13 residues. The CDR3 DNA reads as TGTGCCAGTCGACCTTCTGGGGTCACTGAAGCTTTCTTT. Residues: CASRPSGVTEAFF.

The gene calls are TRBV11-3 and TRBJ1-4; D is perhaps TRBD1 (6 bases). The CDR3 consists of 15 residues. Trimming pared 5 bases from V and 7 bases from J, leaving 17 bases between. The germline V gene has CDR1 SGHNT and CDR2 YENEEA. The CDR3 region is CASSPRGTGGEKLFF. The CDR3 DNA follows: TGTGCCAGCAGCCCCAGGGGCACCGGAGGTGAAAAACTGTTTTTT.